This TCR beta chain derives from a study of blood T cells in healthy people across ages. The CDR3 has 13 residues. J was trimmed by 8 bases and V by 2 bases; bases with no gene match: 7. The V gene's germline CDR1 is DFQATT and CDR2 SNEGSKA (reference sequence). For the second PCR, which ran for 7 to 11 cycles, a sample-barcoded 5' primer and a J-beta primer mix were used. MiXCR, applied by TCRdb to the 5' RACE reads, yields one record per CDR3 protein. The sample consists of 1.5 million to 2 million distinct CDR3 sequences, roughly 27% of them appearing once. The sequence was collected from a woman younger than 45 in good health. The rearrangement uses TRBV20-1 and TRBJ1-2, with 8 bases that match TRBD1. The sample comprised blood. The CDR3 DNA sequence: TGCAGTGCTAGATTGACAGGGGCGAGGGGCTACACCTTC. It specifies CSARLTGARGYTF.